Given below is one TCR beta chain in context. Its antigen is undetermined. The data belong to a study of cytomegalovirus exposure and HLA in healthy donors. Study outcomes and limitations: More than 15,000 TCR beta sequences were associated with HLA alleles at 0.05 false discovery rate in a later analysis. A later analysis reportedly found fewer N-insertions in an Asian-associated ancestry cluster than the roughly 670-donor mean.

CDR3 length: 16 residues. The germline gives CDR1 SGHTA, CDR2 FQGNSA. The V and J ends lost 2 bases and 4 bases, in that order; junction bases with no gene match: 8. The PCR was carried out with 60 Vbeta primers and 13 Jbeta primers. The assay was immunoSEQ multiplex PCR, and TCRdb's table has in-frame clones only and misses some. The repertoire holds 130,000 to 150,000 clones, with around 79% as singletons. Material: PBMCs. The sequence was collected from a female donor in good health and CMV-seronegative. The genes are TRBV7-2 and TRBJ2-5, with TRBD1 matching 9 bases. In DNA form, the CDR3 reads TGTGCCAGCAGCTTAAGAGGGACAGGGCGGGGAGAGACCCAGTACTTC. Its protein product is CASSLRGTGRGETQYF.